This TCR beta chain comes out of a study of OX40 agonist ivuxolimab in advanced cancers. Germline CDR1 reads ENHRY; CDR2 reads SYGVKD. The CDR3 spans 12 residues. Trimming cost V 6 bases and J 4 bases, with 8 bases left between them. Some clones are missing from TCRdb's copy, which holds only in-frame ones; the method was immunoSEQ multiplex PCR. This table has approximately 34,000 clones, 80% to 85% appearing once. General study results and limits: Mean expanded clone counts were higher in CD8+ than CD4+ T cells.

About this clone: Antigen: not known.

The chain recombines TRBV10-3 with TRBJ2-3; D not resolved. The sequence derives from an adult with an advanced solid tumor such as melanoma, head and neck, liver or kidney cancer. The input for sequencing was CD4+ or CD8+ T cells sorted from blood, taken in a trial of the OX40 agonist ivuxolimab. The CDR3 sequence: CAISPSADTQYF. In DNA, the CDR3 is TGTGCCATCAGCCCCTCCGCAGATACGCAGTATTTT.